The 26 T cell receptor beta chains listed next were all sequenced from one sample in a study of response to subunit inactivated influenza vaccine. TCRdb redid the calling of the RT-PCR reads with MiXCR, one entry per CDR3 protein. The data show a few hundred thousand distinct CDR3 sequences, with about 20% seen just once and about a tenth held by the top ten. The sequenced sample was PBMCs from blood, obtained 21 months after vaccination. These receptors all come from a man between 45 and 75 years old who received an inactivated influenza vaccine.

This clonotype was seen more than once but under ten times. The rearrangement links TRBV9 to TRBJ1-5; a possible D gene is TRBD1 (6 bases). The CDR3 length is 15 residues. Per germline, CDR1 SGDLS and CDR2 YYNGEE. V was cut by 3 bases and J by 5 bases, with 15 bases left in between. In nucleotides, the CDR3 is TGTGCCAGCAGCGCTGGGGGGGCCCCAGATCAGCCCCAGCATTTT. Amino acids: CASSAGGAPDQPQHF.

The chain joins TRBV20-1 to TRBJ1-1; D remains ambiguous. The CDR3 is 11 residues long. Germline V lookup: CDR1 DFQATT, CDR2 SNEGSKA (reference sequence). Between the trimmed V and J ends, which lost 0 bases and 8 bases, there was a span of 7 bases. CDR3 DNA sequence: TGCAGTGCTAGAGATTCACCCGAAGCTTTCTTT. This sequence encodes CSARDSPEAFF.

The chain carries TRBV7-9 and TRBJ1-2; 12 nucleotides align to TRBD1. The germline V gene has CDR1 SEHNR and CDR2 FQNEAQ (reference sequence). The J segment lost 9 bases and the V segment lost 8 bases, leaving 13 bases of the junction unmatched. CDR3 length: 15 amino acids. For the CDR3, the DNA is TGTGCCAGCTCCCGTACCGGGACAGGGGGCATGAGCTACACCTTC. It translates to CASSRTGTGGMSYTF.

This sequence joins TRBV12-3 or TRBV12-4 and TRBJ2-7, with D perhaps matching TRBD1 or TRBD2 (5 bases each). The length of the CDR3 is 14 residues. Trimming cost V 6 bases and J 7 bases, with 19 bases left between them. CDR3 DNA: TGTGCCAGCAGAGAGTCCCGGGGCCGCTGGGAGCAGTACTTC. Its translation is CASRESRGRWEQYF.

The V gene is TRBV28, the J gene TRBJ2-6; D gene uncertain. Germline values: CDR1 MDHEN, CDR2 SYDVKM. The germline V and J ends were trimmed by 2 bases and 0 bases, with 8 bases remaining between them. This CDR3 has 16 amino acids. The chain's CDR3 is CASSLAWSSGANVLTF. The DNA of the CDR3 is TGTGCCAGCAGTTTAGCGTGGAGCTCTGGGGCCAACGTCCTGACTTTC.

This clonotype was recorded at least ten times. The V and J genes are TRBV28 and TRBJ1-2; 9 bases agree with TRBD1. Germline CDR1 MDHEN, CDR2 SYDVKM. This CDR3 region has 14 residues. V dropped 4 bases and J dropped 8; count of bases not matched to a gene: 8. The CDR3 sequence is CASSSPPTGGGYTF. As DNA, the CDR3 is TGTGCCAGCAGTTCTCCCCCGACAGGGGGAGGCTACACCTTC.

The chain carries TRBV11-3 and TRBJ2-2; D gene unclear. Trimming shortened V by 5 bases and J by 0 bases, and 13 bases separated the two germline ends. CDR1 SGHNT and CDR2 YENEEA come from the germline V gene. This CDR3 is built from 16 residues. DNA of the CDR3: TGTGCCAGCAGCCAACACACGGGTTCGAACACCGGGGAGCTGTTTTTT. Its protein is CASSQHTGSNTGELFF.

In its sample, this clonotype was seen a few times. J is TRBJ2-5 and V is TRBV6-5; D is undetermined. V gave up 0 bases and J gave up 6 bases, with 11 bases separating them. This CDR3 contains 14 residues. Germline V gene data show CDR1 as MNHEY and CDR2 as SVGAGI. The CDR3 bases are TGTGCCAGCAGTTACTCCCCGGGTCGGCAGACCCAGTACTTC. Translation gives CASSYSPGRQTQYF.

This clonotype showed up many times. The CDR3 loop reads CSARGGRMNTEAFF. The CDR3 DNA is TGCAGTGCTAGAGGCGGACGGATGAACACTGAAGCTTTCTTT. This sequence joins TRBV20-1 and TRBJ1-1; D not resolved. The germline V and J ends were trimmed by 1 base and 0 bases, with 9 bases remaining between them. Germline V gives CDR1 DFQATT, CDR2 SNEGSKA (reference sequence). The CDR3 extends over 14 amino acids.

This clonotype was seen a few times. Being one base from a much bigger clone, this may be a read error. Here the CDR3 omits its conserved ending phenylalanine or tryptophan, so a read error is the likely source. The J gene is TRBJ1-2, the V gene TRBV6-1; a weak D match, TRBD1 (5 bases). The germline V and J ends were trimmed by 4 bases and 1 base, with 10 bases remaining between them. The germline V gene has CDR1 MNHNS and CDR2 SASEGT. The CDR3 covers 14 residues. The CDR3 here is CASSGQTHNYGYTL. The CDR3 nucleotides read TGTGCCAGCAGTGGACAGACACATAACTATGGCTACACCTTA.

There are a few counts of this clonotype. V is TRBV9 and J is TRBJ2-1; TRBD1 aligns across 9 bases. The CDR3 extends over 17 amino acids. Germline values: CDR1 SGDLS, CDR2 YYNGEE. V trimming: 3 bases; J trimming: 4 bases; junction bases outside the gene matches: 11. CDR3 residues: CASSAARDRDTYNEQFF. The CDR3 DNA reads as TGTGCCAGCAGCGCCGCCCGGGACAGGGATACTTACAATGAGCAGTTCTTC.

The chain has TRBV7-8 and TRBJ2-1, with D possibly TRBD1 on 6 matching bases. The germline V gene encodes CDR1 SGHVS and CDR2 FQNEAQ. The CDR3 has 14 residues. Trimming left V 3 bases short and J 0 bases short, with 6 bases between. The CDR3 spells CASSLDSSYNEQFF. In nucleotides, the CDR3 is TGTGCCAGCAGCTTGGACAGCTCCTACAATGAGCAGTTCTTC.

This clonotype appeared once. This chain uses TRBV6-1 with TRBJ2-7; D is unclear. CDR3 length equals 13 residues. The ends were cut back, 8 bases at V and 1 base at J, with 12 bases in the middle. The V gene's germline CDR1 is MNHNS and CDR2 SASEGT. As DNA, the CDR3 is TGTGCCAGCCGCAAAGACGGATCCTACGAGCAGTACTTC. The encoded protein is CASRKDGSYEQYF.

The V gene is TRBV20-1, the J gene TRBJ2-2; the D gene could be TRBD1 or TRBD2 (5 bases each). Looked up from germline, CDR1 is DFQATT and CDR2 is SNEGSKA (reference sequence). The V and J ends lost 6 bases and 3 bases respectively, with 14 bases between them. The CDR3 is made up of 14 amino acids. CDR3 sequence: CSAIRDGYTGELFF. CDR3 nucleotide sequence: TGCAGTGCAATCCGGGACGGGTACACCGGGGAGCTGTTTTTT.

This clonotype has only a few counts. This chain uses TRBV6-2 or TRBV6-3 with TRBJ1-1, with D possibly being TRBD1 (5 bases). Trimming removed 2 bases from V and 4 bases from J, with 8 bases in between. The CDR3 length is 13 residues. Germline-derived CDR1 and CDR2 are MNHEY and SVGEGT. The CDR3 DNA sequence: TGTGCCAGCAGTTACGGGGGTGTCACTGAAGCTTTCTTT. This encodes CASSYGGVTEAFF.

This clonotype has only a few counts. The rearrangement links TRBV29-1 to TRBJ2-1; the D gene could be TRBD1 or TRBD2 (5 bases each). The CDR3 consists of 16 residues. The germline V and J ends were trimmed by 2 bases and 0 bases, with 14 bases remaining between them. Germline CDR1 is SQVTM and CDR2 is ANQGSEA. CDR3 in amino acids: CSVEPPSGTSYNEQFF. In DNA form, the CDR3 reads TGCAGCGTTGAACCCCCTTCCGGGACCTCCTACAATGAGCAGTTCTTC.

J is TRBJ1-1 and V is TRBV4-3; D remains unclear. The CDR3 contains 13 residues. The germline CDR1 and CDR2 sequences are LGHNA and YSLEER. V lost 4 bases and J 4 bases, leaving 10 bases between the germline ends. CDR3 loop: CASSLGLGTEAFF. In DNA, the CDR3 is TGCGCCAGCAGCCTCGGCCTGGGCACTGAAGCTTTCTTT.

This clonotype has a handful of counts. The genes are TRBV3-1 and TRBJ2-3, with 7 bases lining up with TRBD1. Germline loops: CDR1 LGHDT, CDR2 YNNKEL (reference sequence). The ends lost 1 base at V and 2 bases at J; junction bases unmatched: 6. The CDR3 is made up of 16 amino acids. This chain's CDR3 is CASSQGRGGYTDTQYF. For the CDR3, the DNA is TGTGCCAGCAGCCAAGGCAGAGGGGGCTACACAGATACGCAGTATTTT.

The chain uses TRBV10-3 and TRBJ1-5; 9 bases match TRBD1. CDR1 ENHRY and CDR2 SYGVKD come from the germline V gene. V was clipped by 4 bases and J by 4 bases; unmatched bases: 8. The CDR3 covers 16 residues. CDR3 nucleotide sequence: TGTGCCATCAGTGGGGACAGGGCTAAAAGGAATCAGCCCCAGCATTTT. Residues: CAISGDRAKRNQPQHF.

The J gene is TRBJ2-5, the V gene TRBV27; D might be TRBD2 (5 bases). Germline V gene lookup returns CDR1 MNHEY and CDR2 SMNVEV (reference sequence). Trimming took off 6 bases at V and 1 base at J, with 12 bases between the two ends. The CDR3 length is 14 residues. CDR3 in DNA: TGTGCCAGCAGCCCGCAGCGGCCCCAAGAGACCCAGTACTTC. This translates into CASSPQRPQETQYF.

This clonotype was seen more than once but under ten times. The chain uses TRBV9 and TRBJ2-1; D may be TRBD1 (5 bases). Trimming removed 2 bases at V and 3 bases at J, with 12 bases between. CDR1 and CDR2 from the germline V gene are SGDLS and YYNGEE. The CDR3 has 15 residues. CDR3 in DNA: TGTGCCAGCAGCGTTGGGCTAGGGGACTACAATGAGCAGTTCTTC. Amino acids: CASSVGLGDYNEQFF.

The chain is built from TRBV29-1 and TRBJ2-5; perhaps TRBD1 as D (6 bases). The CDR3 length is 13 residues. Looked up from germline, CDR1 is SQVTM and CDR2 is ANQGSEA. Trimming took 5 bases from V and 1 from J, leaving 11 bases between them. The CDR3 here is CSVIGQFQETQYF. The DNA for the CDR3 is TGCAGCGTTATCGGACAGTTCCAAGAGACCCAGTACTTC.

This clonotype was seen only a few times. The genes are TRBV15 and TRBJ2-1; D remains unclear. The CDR3 totals 16 residues. Germline V gene data show CDR1 as LNHNV and CDR2 as YYDKDF (reference sequence). The ends were cut back, 1 base at V and 0 bases at J, with 10 bases in the middle. CDR3 sequence reads: CATSRGPYLSYNEQFF. Here the CDR3 DNA reads TGTGCCACCAGCAGAGGACCCTACCTCTCCTACAATGAGCAGTTCTTC.

This clonotype was picked up many times. The chain has TRBV7-9 and TRBJ1-6, with TRBD1 matching over 9 bases. V lost 4 bases and J lost 7; bases outside the gene matches: 5. Looked up from germline, CDR1 is SEHNR and CDR2 is FQNEAQ (reference sequence). The CDR3 runs 15 residues. The CDR3 DNA reads TGTGCCAGCAGCTCCGGGACAGGGATGAATTCACCCCTCCACTTT. It translates to CASSSGTGMNSPLHF.

The V gene is TRBV29-1, the J gene TRBJ2-3; D perhaps matches TRBD2 (5 bases). The CDR3 covers 12 residues. Trimming removed 7 bases from V and 2 bases from J, with 10 bases in between. Germline CDR1 reads SQVTM; CDR2 reads ANQGSEA. This CDR3 reads CSAVAYTDTQYF. CDR3 DNA sequence: TGCAGCGCCGTAGCGTACACAGATACGCAGTATTTT.

V and J are TRBV20-1 and TRBJ2-7; 8 nucleotides line up with TRBD1. The germline V gene has CDR1 DFQATT and CDR2 SNEGSKA (reference sequence). The CDR3 covers 13 residues. Trimming cost V 5 bases and J 5 bases; bases outside gene matches: 8. The CDR3 here is CSAHQGALHEQYF. The CDR3 DNA reads TGCAGTGCTCATCAGGGGGCTCTACACGAGCAGTACTTC.